This T cell receptor beta chain was found in a study of cytomegalovirus exposure and HLA in healthy donors. Study-level points and caveats: Despite most TCR sequences being rare, some public TCRs occurred in many donors. It was found in a later analysis that first-cohort TCR clusters tended to co-occur in the 100 to 150 validation repertoires. Researchers counted 180 or so TCR beta chains as cytomegalovirus-associated. Reports described diagnosis of cytomegalovirus status by the classifier as highly specific and sensitive.

Losses at the gene ends were 0 bases for V and 3 bases for J; bases not matched to a gene: 2. Germline V gene lookup returns CDR1 SGHRS and CDR2 YFSETQ. There are 15 residues in the CDR3. Turning to this clone: Antigen: not known.

Sequencing was performed with immunoSEQ multiplex PCR; in TCRdb, only in-frame clones are kept and a portion is missing. The table shows about 110,000 clones, with 89% occurring only once. This rearrangement joins TRBV5-1 to TRBJ2-5; 10 bases line up with TRBD1. This TCR was recovered from a woman younger than 35 in good health and CMV-seronegative. Sequenced: PBMCs. CDR3 DNA: TGCGCCAGCAGCTTGGCGGGGACAGGGGAAGAGACCCAGTACTTC. Protein: CASSLAGTGEETQYF.